A single sample gave rise to the 28 T cell receptor beta chains below, sequenced in a study. TCRdb re-called the 5' RACE reads with MiXCR, one entry per CDR3 protein. Here the sample spans fewer than 75,000 distinct CDR3 sequences, approximately 26% being singletons. Treg sorting used a CD4+CD25+CD127-/low gate. Sequencing input: tumor-infiltrating Tregs sorted from the breast tumor. Receptors originate from a female donor with breast cancer.

This sequence joins TRBV7-2 and TRBJ2-1, with 11 bases that match TRBD2. The length of the CDR3 is 16 residues. Germline V gene data show CDR1 as SGHTA and CDR2 as FQGNSA. J lost 5 bases, V lost 6 bases, and 9 bases had no gene match. The chain's CDR3 is CASSFTGTSGNNEQFF. DNA for the CDR3: TGTGCCAGCAGTTTCACCGGGACTAGCGGAAACAATGAGCAGTTCTTC. The whole variable domain, remainder taken from reference TRBV7-2 and TRBJ2-1, is GAGVSQSPSNKVTEKGKDVELRCDPISGHTALYWYRQSLGQGLEFLIYFQGNSAPDKSGLPSDRFSAERTGGSVSTLTIQRTQQEDSAVYLCASSFTGTSGNNEQFFGPGTRLTVL.

This clonotype was detected a few times. V and J are TRBV12-3 or TRBV12-4 and TRBJ2-1; 10 nucleotides match TRBD2. The junction had 7 bases not matched to a gene; V was cut back by 6 bases and J by 5 bases. The CDR3 is 15 residues long. Written as DNA, the CDR3 is TGTGCCAGCAGACCAGCGGGAGGGCCCCACAATGAGCAGTTCTTC. Translated, it gives CASRPAGGPHNEQFF.

There are many counts of this clonotype. This sequence joins TRBV7-8 and TRBJ1-4, with D possibly matching TRBD1 (5 bases). Trimming took 2 bases from V and 13 from J, leaving 14 bases between them. Germline loops: CDR1 SGHVS, CDR2 FQNEAQ. The CDR3 length is 13 residues. Written as DNA, the CDR3 is TGTGCCAGCAGCTTACTAACAGGCGGACGACTGTTTTTT. This translates into CASSLLTGGRLFF.

This clonotype was recorded a few times. The V and J genes are TRBV28 and TRBJ1-5; 10 bases agree with TRBD1. From germline, CDR1 is MDHEN and CDR2 SYDVKM. Trimming took 6 bases from V and 5 from J; bases not matched to a gene: 4. The CDR3 consists of 14 residues. CDR3 sequence reads: CASSKDRGHQPQHF. Here the CDR3 DNA reads TGTGCCAGCAGCAAAGACAGGGGGCATCAGCCCCAGCATTTT. The full variable domain, its missing parts supplied by reference TRBV28 and TRBJ1-5, is DVKVTQSSRYLVKRTGEKVFLECVQDMDHENMFWYRQDPGLGLRLIYFSYDVKMKEKGDIPEGYSVSREKKERFSLILESASTNQTSMYLCASSKDRGHQPQHFGDGTRLSIL.

This clonotype was seen a few times. This chain uses TRBV6-1 with TRBJ2-2; D is ambiguous. The length of the CDR3 is 13 residues. Germline values: CDR1 MNHNS, CDR2 SASEGT. The V end was cut by 1 base, the J end by 1 base, with 1 base between. The DNA for the CDR3 is TGTGCCAGCAGTGAAGGGAACACCGGGGAGCTGTTTTTT. Protein product: CASSEGNTGELFF.

This clonotype was recorded only once. V is TRBV18 and J is TRBJ1-1; the D gene is possibly TRBD1 (6 bases). Trimming removed 3 bases at V and 5 bases at J, with 13 bases between. Germline loops: CDR1 KGHSH, CDR2 LQKENI. This CDR3 contains 14 residues. The CDR3 DNA reads as TGTGCCAGCTCACCTCGACGGGGGCAGACTGAAGCTTTCTTT. Encoded protein: CASSPRRGQTEAFF.

As concerns this clonotype: At one end, the junction sequence differs from germline, possibly due to a read error. The CDR3 nucleotides are TGTGCCAGCAGGAAGAGACAGGGGGAGGGGGTCAACGTCCTGACTTTC. Protein sequence: CASRKRQGEGVNVLTF. The J gene is TRBJ2-6, the V gene TRBV2, with 9 bases matching TRBD1. The CDR3 has 16 residues. Germline V gene data show CDR1 as SNHLY and CDR2 as FYNNEI.

In the case of this clonotype: As the CDR3 is not closed by the conserved phenylalanine or tryptophan, this likely results from a read error. The chain recombines TRBV5-1 with TRBJ1-2; 9 bases fit TRBD1. Germline V gene lookup returns CDR1 SGHRS and CDR2 YFSETQ. With V trimmed by 0 bases and J by 4 bases, 7 bases remained unmatched. The CDR3 loop spans 16 amino acids. The chain's CDR3 is CASSLAGTGIFYGYTL. For the CDR3, the DNA is TGCGCCAGCAGCTTGGCAGGGACAGGGATCTTCTATGGCTACACCTTA.

About this clonotype: This may be a read error: a much more frequent sequence differs by one nucleotide. The V and J genes are TRBV7-3 and TRBJ1-1; 7 bases align to TRBD1. This CDR3 has 14 amino acids. From germline, CDR1 is SGHTA and CDR2 FQGTGA. The CDR3 region is CACSPARQGGEAFF. CDR3 coding DNA: TGTGCCTGCAGCCCCGCCCGGCAGGGGGGTGAAGCTTTCTTT.

This clonotype appeared once. Sequence at one end of the junction differs from germline and may be a read error. The V call is TRBV5-1, the J call TRBJ1-1; D uncertain. Germline V gene lookup returns CDR1 SGHRS and CDR2 YFSETQ. This CDR3 is built from 14 residues. This CDR3 is CVSRAGRENTEAFF. The CDR3 region has the DNA TGCGTCAGCAGAGCGGGCAGAGAGAACACTGAAGCTTTCTTT.

This clonotype showed up just a few times. The V and J genes are TRBV20-1 and TRBJ1-5; D is unclear. CDR3 size: 15 residues. The V gene lost 0 bases and the J gene lost 5 bases, with 14 bases spanning the gap. Looked up from germline, CDR1 is DFQATT and CDR2 is SNEGSKA (reference sequence). The CDR3 is CSARDVGGRHQPQHF. The CDR3 nucleotides are TGCAGTGCTAGAGATGTAGGAGGGCGTCATCAGCCCCAGCATTTT.

The chain has TRBV7-2 and TRBJ1-2; D gene unclear. The CDR3 length is 15 residues. CDR1 and CDR2 from the germline V gene are SGHTA and FQGNSA. The germline V and J ends were trimmed by 1 base and 4 bases, with 13 bases remaining between them. CDR3: CASSLVAGQPYGYTF. Written as DNA, the CDR3 is TGTGCCAGCAGCTTAGTGGCAGGCCAACCCTATGGCTACACCTTC.

The rearrangement links TRBV28 to TRBJ1-1, with D perhaps matching TRBD1 (5 bases). The CDR3 extends over 13 amino acids. CDR1 and CDR2 (germline): MDHEN, SYDVKM. V was shortened by 4 bases and J by 1 base, with 7 bases between the two germline ends. CDR3 sequence: CASSWGSNTEAFF. The CDR3 region has the DNA TGTGCCAGCAGTTGGGGGTCGAACACTGAAGCTTTCTTT.

This clonotype appeared many times. This sequence joins TRBV11-1 and TRBJ2-3; 10 bases are shared with TRBD2. Germline CDR1 and CDR2: SGHAT and FQDESV (reference sequence). This CDR3 spans 16 amino acids. J gave up 2 bases and V 4 bases, and 6 bases lay outside the gene matches. CDR3: CASSSGTSAHTDTQYF. CDR3 DNA sequence: TGTGCCAGCAGCTCGGGGACTAGCGCTCACACAGATACGCAGTATTTT. The full variable domain, in which reference TRBV11-1 and TRBJ2-3 provide the parts outside the CDR3, is EAEVAQSPRYKITEKSQAVAFWCDPISGHATLYWYRQILGQGPELLVQFQDESVVDDSQLPKDRFSAERLKGVDSTLKIQPAELGDSAMYLCASSSGTSAHTDTQYFGPGTRLTVL.

This clonotype was seen a handful of times. The V and J genes are TRBV12-3 or TRBV12-4 and TRBJ2-7; 8 bases are shared with TRBD1. V lost 3 bases to trimming and J lost 6 bases; unmatched junction nucleotides: 10. The CDR3 length is 15 residues. CDR3 DNA: TGTGCCAGCAGTTTGGTCCGGGACAGGTTTGGCGAGCAGTACTTC. Translated, it gives CASSLVRDRFGEQYF.

This clonotype was seen a few times. The CDR3 loop reads CASSYYGDRPRNEQYF. The CDR3 DNA reads as TGTGCCAGCAGTTACTACGGGGACAGACCAAGGAACGAGCAGTACTTC. The V call is TRBV6-5, the J call TRBJ2-7, with TRBD1 matching over 7 bases. V shed 1 base, J shed 5 bases, and the junction held 11 bases outside the gene matches. The CDR3 length is 16 residues. Per the germline V gene, CDR1 is MNHEY and CDR2 is SVGAGI.

The chain employs TRBV12-3 or TRBV12-4 and TRBJ1-5; a possible D gene is TRBD1 (5 bases). V was shortened by 4 bases and J by 6 bases, with 13 bases between the two germline ends. This CDR3 comprises 14 residues. Here the CDR3 DNA reads TGTGCCAGCAGTTCCGACGCAGGGCCTCAGCCCCAGCATTTT. Amino acid sequence: CASSSDAGPQPQHF.

The count of this clonotype is one. The V gene is TRBV7-2, the J gene TRBJ2-7; no reliable D call. The CDR3 runs 15 residues. The V end was cut by 8 bases, the J end by 2 bases, with 19 bases between. In germline, CDR1 is SGHTA, CDR2 FQGNSA. The CDR3: CASGPGSVVTYEQYF. CDR3 sequence (DNA): TGTGCCAGCGGCCCTGGTTCAGTCGTCACCTACGAGCAGTACTTC.

The CDR3 loop is CASSRTGPSGANVLTF. The CDR3 bases are TGTGCCAGCAGCCGGACAGGGCCCTCTGGGGCCAACGTCCTGACTTTC. The chain uses TRBV28 and TRBJ2-6; 8 bases map to TRBD1. CDR3 length equals 16 residues. Germline assignment: CDR1 MDHEN and CDR2 SYDVKM. V gave up 6 bases and J gave up 0 bases; unmatched junction bases: 4.

This CDR3 is CASSLDGRHTGELFF. In nucleotides, the CDR3 is TGTGCCAGCTCACTTGACGGGAGGCACACCGGGGAGCTGTTTTTT. V usage is TRBV18 and J usage is TRBJ2-2; TRBD2 agrees at 7 bases. The CDR3 is 15 amino acids. From germline, CDR1 is KGHSH and CDR2 LQKENI. The V segment lost 4 bases and the J segment 3 bases; nucleotides outside the gene matches: 5.

This chain connects TRBV27 to TRBJ2-3, with 7 positions matching TRBD2. This CDR3 contains 14 residues. Per germline, CDR1 MNHEY and CDR2 SMNVEV (reference sequence). Losses at the gene ends were 2 bases for V and 6 bases for J; bases not matched to a gene: 5. The CDR3, as DNA: TGTGCCAGCAGTTTAGGACTAGGTGCGGATACGCAGTATTTT. Its translation is CASSLGLGADTQYF.

There are a few counts of this clonotype. The chain uses TRBV20-1 and TRBJ1-6; D is uncertain. CDR1 is DFQATT and CDR2 is SNEGSKA in the germline V gene (reference sequence). The CDR3 sequence is 13 residues long. Trimming pared 5 bases from V and 8 bases from J, leaving 13 bases between. This CDR3 reads CSAVGRADSPLHF. CDR3 DNA sequence: TGCAGTGCTGTAGGTCGAGCGGATTCACCCCTCCACTTT.

V is TRBV4-1 and J is TRBJ1-4, with D uncertain. This CDR3 region has 13 residues. Trimming cost V 1 base and J 7 bases, with 7 bases left between them. The germline gives CDR1 MGHRA, CDR2 YSYEKL. The CDR3 coding sequence is TGCGCCAGCAGCCAAGCCCTAGGTGAAAAACTGTTTTTT. Its translation is CASSQALGEKLFF.

This clonotype was counted ten times or more. The V gene is TRBV18, the J gene TRBJ1-2, with unresolved D. Per the germline V gene, CDR1 is KGHSH and CDR2 is LQKENI. The V end was cut by 3 bases, the J end by 5 bases, with 10 bases between. CDR3 length equals 13 residues. In nucleotides, the CDR3 is TGTGCCAGCTCACCGGCAGATCTATATGGCTACACCTTC. Amino acid sequence: CASSPADLYGYTF.

This clonotype was found a few times. This rearrangement joins TRBV24-1 to TRBJ2-1, with D possibly matching TRBD1 (5 bases). V lost 9 bases to trimming and J lost 6 bases, with 11 bases between them. Germline CDR1 KGHDR, CDR2 SFDVKD. The CDR3 is made up of 12 amino acids. DNA for the CDR3: TGTGCCACCGGGCAGGGCGGCAATGAGCAGTTCTTC. Its translation: CATGQGGNEQFF.

The chain combines TRBV9 with TRBJ2-1, with 12 bases fitting TRBD2. The germline V gene has CDR1 SGDLS and CDR2 YYNGEE. After removal of 4 bases from V and 8 bases from J, the junction contained 10 bases not matched to a gene. The CDR3 sequence is 16 residues long. CDR3 nucleotides: TGTGCCAGCAGCCCGATGACTAGCGGGAGAGCCCATGAGCAGTTCTTC. It codes for CASSPMTSGRAHEQFF.

In its sample, this clonotype is medium-sized. The rearrangement joins TRBV7-3 to TRBJ2-3; the D is unclear. The CDR3 is 12 amino acids. The ends were cut back, 5 bases at V and 0 bases at J, with 3 bases in the middle. Germline V CDR1 and CDR2: SGHTA, FQGTGA. CDR3 in amino acids: CASSPSTDTQYF. The CDR3, as DNA: TGTGCCAGCAGCCCGAGCACAGATACGCAGTATTTT. Full variable domain (outside the CDR3, taken from reference TRBV7-3 and TRBJ2-3): GAGVSQTPSNKVTEKGKYVELRCDPISGHTALYWYRQSLGQGPEFLIYFQGTGAADDSGLPNDRFFAVRPEGSVSTLKIQRTERGDSAVYLCASSPSTDTQYFGPGTRLTVL.

This clonotype is labeled as medium-sized (0.01 to 0.1%). V is TRBV7-2 and J is TRBJ1-4; D gene ambiguous. V lost 3 bases and J lost 0, with 8 bases in between. Germline CDR1 SGHTA, CDR2 FQGNSA. The CDR3 contains 15 residues. Here the CDR3 reads CASSFQTATNEKLFF. The CDR3 nucleotides read TGTGCCAGCAGCTTTCAAACTGCAACTAATGAAAAACTGTTTTTT.